The present TCR beta chain was sequenced within a study of blood T cell repertoires in COVID-19. From germline, CDR1 is LGHDT and CDR2 YNNKEL (reference sequence). There are 15 residues in the CDR3. Germline trimming cut 3 bases from V and 4 bases from J; bases unmatched to any gene: 6. This clone occurred once. The table came from immunoSEQ multiplex PCR; TCRdb's copy has only in-frame clones and leaves some out. The sample consists of a few hundred thousand clones, 70% to 90% of them appearing once. The chain recombines TRBV3-1 (or the pseudogene TRBV3-2) with TRBJ2-1; TRBD2 matches 7 bases. The receptor was isolated from a man between 18 and 29 years old who had recovered from COVID-19. Sequencing used peripheral blood. The CDR3 here is CASSQGLLEYNEQFF. CDR3 DNA sequence: TGTGCCAGCAGCCAGGGACTACTAGAGTACAATGAGCAGTTCTTC.